Listed here are 27 T cell receptor beta chains from one sample, sequenced in a study of OX40 agonist ivuxolimab in advanced cancers. Method: immunoSEQ multiplex PCR; TCRdb's copy keeps in-frame clones and lacks some. Among about 94,000 clones listed, 80% to 90% were seen once. This specimen was CD4+ or CD8+ T cells sorted from blood, taken in a trial of the OX40 agonist ivuxolimab. These receptors came from an adult with an advanced solid tumor such as melanoma, head and neck, liver or kidney cancer.

This clone showed up just a few times. The DNA of the CDR3 is TGTGCCTGGAGGGCGCGGGGGGCTGGGACCGGGGAGCTGTTTTTT. Its translation: CAWRARGAGTGELFF. J is TRBJ2-2 and V is TRBV30; 8 positions match TRBD2. The V and J ends lost 3 bases and 5 bases, in that order; junction bases with no gene match: 8. The CDR3 runs to 15 residues. Germline V gene lookup returns CDR1 GTSNPN and CDR2 SVGIG (reference sequence).

The genes are TRBV10-3 and TRBJ1-6, with D unresolved. The CDR3 runs to 14 residues. Germline CDR1 reads ENHRY; CDR2 reads SYGVKD. V was pared by 2 bases and J by 7 bases, with 9 bases between. CDR3 bases: TGTGCCATCAGTGAGATCGCAGGAAATTCACCCCTCCACTTT. Protein product: CAISEIAGNSPLHF.

The sample holds a few counts of this clone. The V gene is TRBV7-8, the J gene TRBJ2-3; 9 bases are a match to TRBD2. Per the germline V gene, CDR1 is SGHVS and CDR2 is FQNEAQ. Trimming cost V 8 bases and J 5 bases; bases outside gene matches: 11. The CDR3 totals 15 residues. CDR3 nucleotide sequence: TGTGCCAGCGCCTCGAATCGGCGGGGGGGAGATACGCAGTATTTT. Translating gives CASASNRRGGDTQYF.

The rearrangement links TRBV29-1 to TRBJ1-3; the match to TRBD1 covers 8 bases. Germline-derived CDR1 and CDR2 are SQVTM and ANQGSEA. The CDR3 runs 16 residues. J lost 3 bases, V lost 4 bases, and 11 bases had no gene match. The CDR3 DNA sequence: TGCAGCGTTGCCGGAACGGACAGGGCGTTTGGAAACACCATATATTTT. As protein: CSVAGTDRAFGNTIYF. Full variable domain (remainder filled in from reference TRBV29-1 and TRBJ1-3): SAVISQKPSRDICQRGTSLTIQCQVDSQVTMMFWYRQQPGQSLTLIATANQGSEATYESGFVIDKFPISRPNLTFSTLTVSNMSPEDSSIYLCSVAGTDRAFGNTIYFGEGSWLTVV.

This clone was found once. The CDR3 sequence is CASSALAGDQETQYF. CDR3 bases: TGTGCCAGCTCTGCCCTAGCGGGGGACCAAGAGACCCAGTACTTC. This chain uses TRBV18 with TRBJ2-5; the match to TRBD2 covers 10 bases. Germline V CDR1 and CDR2: KGHSH, LQKENI. The CDR3 consists of 15 residues. Unmatched junction bases numbered 4, after V lost 6 bases and J lost 0 bases.

This clone is a singleton in its sample. This chain uses TRBV5-1 with TRBJ2-3, with TRBD2 matching 7 bases. V was clipped by 5 bases and J by 4 bases; unmatched bases: 7. CDR3 length equals 14 residues. The germline CDR1 and CDR2 sequences are SGHRS and YFSETQ. The CDR3 region is CASSRLAGADTQYF. In DNA form, the CDR3 reads TGCGCCAGCAGTCGACTAGCTGGGGCAGATACGCAGTATTTT.

The CDR3 bases are TGTGCCAGTAGCACCACCGTCGACAGCGCCTCGAGGGAGACCCAGTACTTC. Protein product: CASSTTVDSASRETQYF. The chain links TRBV19 to TRBJ2-5; D is perhaps TRBD1 (5 bases). This CDR3 has 17 residues. V lost 6 bases and J 5 bases, leaving 25 bases between the germline ends. Germline V CDR1 and CDR2: LNHDA, SQIVND (reference sequence).

The rearrangement uses TRBV5-6 and TRBJ1-2; no clear D gene. Per germline, CDR1 SGHDT and CDR2 YYEEEE. There are 13 residues in the CDR3. Trimming shortened V by 3 bases and J by 5 bases, and 11 bases separated the two germline ends. CDR3: CASSSLSRYGYTF. In DNA form, the CDR3 reads TGTGCCAGCAGCTCCTTGTCTCGGTATGGCTACACCTTC.

The chain recombines TRBV11-2 with TRBJ2-1; TRBD2 matches 12 bases. The CDR3 spans 14 residues. The ends lost 8 bases at V and 9 bases at J; junction bases unmatched: 8. The germline gives CDR1 SGHAT, CDR2 FQNNGV. CDR3 nucleotides: TGTGCCAGCCGGCCCCTAGCGGGGGGGCCTGAGCAGTTCTTC. It is translated as CASRPLAGGPEQFF. The variable domain in full, completed from reference TRBV11-2 and TRBJ2-1, reads EAGVAQSPRYKIIEKRQSVAFWCNPISGHATLYWYQQILGQGPKLLIQFQNNGVVDDSQLPKDRFSAERLKGVDSTLKIQPAKLEDSAVYLCASRPLAGGPEQFFGPGTRLTVL.

This clone was counted a few times. The rearrangement links TRBV6-1 to TRBJ1-2, with 8 bases lining up with TRBD1. Germline values: CDR1 MNHNS, CDR2 SASEGT. The CDR3 extends over 12 amino acids. Trimming at V came to 7 bases and at J to 8 bases, leaving 6 bases not matched to a gene. As DNA, the CDR3 is TGTGCCAGCAAGGACAGGGTGTGGGGCTACACCTTC. Translation gives CASKDRVWGYTF.

The table lists this clone with a count of one. The CDR3 region is CASSEPAGGVYGYTF. DNA for the CDR3: TGTGCCAGCAGTGAACCGGCAGGGGGAGTCTATGGCTACACCTTC. V gene TRBV2 combines with J gene TRBJ1-2, with 7 bases fitting TRBD1. This CDR3 comprises 15 residues. Germline V lookup: CDR1 SNHLY, CDR2 FYNNEI. Unmatched junction bases numbered 7, after V lost 2 bases and J lost 4 bases.

This chain links TRBV15 with TRBJ1-2; 7 bases fit TRBD1. The CDR3 sequence is 15 residues long. The germline CDR1 and CDR2 sequences are LNHNV and YYDKDF (reference sequence). The trim removed 4 bases at V and 7 bases at J, leaving 12 bases unmatched. CDR3 in amino acids: CATSNGAQGESGYTF. CDR3 sequence (DNA): TGTGCCACCAGCAACGGAGCTCAGGGGGAATCTGGCTACACCTTC.

The V call is TRBV5-6, the J call TRBJ1-6; the match to TRBD1 covers 7 bases. The CDR3 sequence is 15 residues long. J gave up 2 bases and V 3 bases, and 2 bases lay outside the gene matches. Germline V CDR1 and CDR2: SGHDT, YYEEEE. This CDR3 reads CASSSGQTYNSPLHF. The CDR3 DNA reads as TGTGCCAGCAGCTCGGGACAGACCTATAATTCACCCCTCCACTTT.

A few counts support this clone. The chain couples TRBV19 to TRBJ1-6; TRBD1 agrees at 11 bases. The CDR3 covers 15 residues. The germline V gene encodes CDR1 LNHDA and CDR2 SQIVND (reference sequence). The V and J ends lost 9 bases and 7 bases, in that order; junction bases with no gene match: 8. This CDR3 reads CASQPRDRGNSPLHF. CDR3 sequence (DNA): TGTGCCAGCCAGCCCCGGGACAGGGGGAATTCACCCCTCCACTTT.

This chain connects TRBV2 to TRBJ2-5; TRBD2 aligns across 11 bases. Losses at the gene ends were 8 bases for V and 5 bases for J; bases not matched to a gene: 10. This CDR3 contains 15 residues. Germline V gene sequence: CDR1 SNHLY, CDR2 FYNNEI. CDR3 sequence (DNA): TGTGCCAGCCGGGCTAGCGGGGGGCCCGAGGAGACCCAGTACTTC. Protein product: CASRASGGPEETQYF.

The J gene is TRBJ1-2, the V gene TRBV6-1; D unclear. The V gene lost 10 bases and the J gene lost 8 bases, with 11 bases spanning the gap. Germline assignment: CDR1 MNHNS and CDR2 SASEGT. CDR3 length: 10 residues. CDR3 in amino acids: CATRRGGYTF. The DNA of the CDR3 is TGTGCCACACGCCGTGGGGGCTACACCTTC.

The chain employs TRBV19 and TRBJ1-1; tentative D call: TRBD1 (5 bases). CDR1 LNHDA and CDR2 SQIVND come from the germline V gene (reference sequence). V lost 1 base and J 0 bases, leaving 12 bases between the germline ends. This CDR3 has 16 residues. The CDR3 DNA follows: TGTGCCAGTAGTATAGTTAACGGACACATGAACACTGAAGCTTTCTTT. Protein sequence: CASSIVNGHMNTEAFF.

The V call is TRBV7-3, the J call TRBJ2-1, with D tentatively TRBD2 (6 bases). V lost 5 bases and J 9 bases, leaving 11 bases between the germline ends. The CDR3 has 12 amino acids. The germline CDR1 and CDR2 sequences are SGHTA and FQGTGA. CDR3 bases: TGTGCCAGCAGCCCCGGGACTTCTGAGCAGTTCTTC. It codes for CASSPGTSEQFF.

The chain uses TRBV6-5 and TRBJ1-2; 7 nucleotides align to TRBD1. The junction had 7 bases not matched to a gene; V was cut back by 0 bases and J by 6 bases. Germline values: CDR1 MNHEY, CDR2 SVGAGI. The CDR3 sequence is 15 residues long. The CDR3 nucleotides read TGTGCCAGCAGTTACTCATATAAGGGGGCTGATGGCTACACCTTC. Translated: CASSYSYKGADGYTF.

The chain combines TRBV2 with TRBJ1-2, with 10 positions matching TRBD1. The CDR3 contains 14 residues. CDR1 SNHLY and CDR2 FYNNEI come from the germline V gene. The V segment lost 2 bases and the J segment 4 bases; nucleotides outside the gene matches: 1. CDR3 residues: CASSERDRGYGYTF. CDR3 bases: TGTGCCAGCAGTGAAAGGGACAGGGGCTATGGCTACACCTTC. The variable domain in full, completed from reference TRBV2 and TRBJ1-2, reads EPEVTQTPSHQVTQMGQEVILRCVPISNHLYFYWYRQILGQKVEFLVSFYNNEISEKSEIFDDQFSVERPDGSNFTLKIRSTKLEDSAMYFCASSERDRGYGYTFGSGTRLTVV.

The chain links TRBV6-5 to TRBJ1-5; D might be TRBD1 (5 bases). There are 12 residues in the CDR3. V dropped 5 bases and J dropped 6 bases, with 8 bases sitting between them. Germline values: CDR1 MNHEY, CDR2 SVGAGI. The CDR3 DNA sequence: TGTGCCAGCAGTATGAGGGGTCAGCCCCAGCATTTT. Translation gives CASSMRGQPQHF.

The chain joins TRBV27 to TRBJ1-5, with unresolved D. The germline V gene has CDR1 MNHEY and CDR2 SMNVEV (reference sequence). The CDR3 consists of 20 residues. V lost 1 base and J lost 6, with 28 bases in between. CDR3 loop: CASSLFGWAGLSLTSQPQHF. In nucleotides, the CDR3 is TGTGCCAGCAGTTTATTTGGTTGGGCAGGCCTCTCCCTAACCAGTCAGCCCCAGCATTTT.

The rearrangement links TRBV4-3 to TRBJ1-6, with 7 bases lining up with TRBD1. V lost 0 bases and J lost 4; bases outside the gene matches: 9. Germline loops: CDR1 LGHNA, CDR2 YSLEER. This CDR3 spans 18 amino acids. Here the CDR3 reads CASSQDPTGARYNSPLHF. CDR3 in DNA: TGCGCCAGCAGCCAAGATCCCACAGGGGCTAGATATAATTCACCCCTCCACTTT.

V usage is TRBV25-1 and J usage is TRBJ2-1; TRBD2 matches at 9 bases. With V trimmed by 3 bases and J by 10 bases, 10 bases remained unmatched. CDR1 and CDR2 from the germline V gene are MGHDK and SYGVNS. The CDR3 runs 15 residues. This CDR3 is CASSDVAGAIKEQFF. The CDR3, as DNA: TGTGCCAGCAGTGACGTAGCGGGGGCCATTAAAGAGCAGTTCTTC.

This clone was detected only once. V gene TRBV5-8 combines with J gene TRBJ2-2, with 8 bases fitting TRBD1. Looked up from germline, CDR1 is SGHTS and CDR2 is YDEGEE. The ends lost 4 bases at V and 5 bases at J; junction bases unmatched: 7. The CDR3 runs 15 residues. The DNA of the CDR3 is TGTGCCAGCAGCGGGCGCAGGGGGCCTACCGGGGAGCTGTTTTTT. Translating gives CASSGRRGPTGELFF.

V usage is TRBV9 and J usage is TRBJ2-7; D possibly corresponds to TRBD1 (6 bases). The CDR3 runs 14 residues. Per the germline V gene, CDR1 is SGDLS and CDR2 is YYNGEE. The germline V and J ends were trimmed by 0 bases and 4 bases, with 11 bases remaining between them. The CDR3 reads CASSVATQGYEQYF. The CDR3 region has the DNA TGTGCCAGCAGCGTAGCTACACAGGGATACGAGCAGTACTTC.

J is TRBJ1-3 and V is TRBV5-1; D possibly corresponds to TRBD1 (5 bases). The CDR3 loop spans 16 amino acids. The ends were cut back, 3 bases at V and 0 bases at J, with 13 bases in the middle. The germline V gene has CDR1 SGHRS and CDR2 YFSETQ. The CDR3 loop is CASSSERGLSGNTIYF. The CDR3 DNA reads TGCGCCAGCAGCTCCGAACGGGGACTCTCTGGAAACACCATATATTTT. Supplemented by reference TRBV5-1 and TRBJ1-3, the full variable domain reads KAGVTQTPRYLIKTRGQQVTLSCSPISGHRSVSWYQQTPGQGLQFLFEYFSETQRNKGNFPGRFSGRQFSNSRSEMNVSTLELGDSALYLCASSSERGLSGNTIYFGEGSWLTVV.